The clone carrying this T cell receptor (beta chain) was found many times. The antigen remains unidentified. Template material for amplifying TCR beta CDR3 regions consisted of RNA transcripts. When the TCR CDR3 underwent first-round RT-PCR, the HTBI primer set was used. TCRdb ran MiXCR on the multiplex PCR reads and lists one entry per CDR3 protein. This table has hundreds of thousands of distinct CDR3 sequences, around a third appearing once. Uncontrolled infection, other autoimmune disease, pregnancy or lactation excluded patients. This entry is derived from a study of T cells in Graves' hyperthyroidism and ophthalmopathy. At the level of the study: Peripheral blood was drawn at first diagnosis, prior to all treatment. Study findings and constraints: Also found in blood were most expanded thyroid clonotypes above 0.001.

The sequence was obtained from a woman in her thirties or forties with Graves' hyperthyroidism. The sequenced sample consisted of blood.

The DNA for the CDR3 is TGTGCCAGCAGCCTAACAGGGCGAGACACCGGGGAGCTGTTTTTT. It specifies CASSLTGRDTGELFF. The chain uses TRBV14 and TRBJ2-2; D is perhaps TRBD1 (6 bases). Germline-derived CDR1 and CDR2 are SGHDN and FVKESK. The CDR3 runs 15 residues. V gave up 4 bases and J gave up 3 bases, with 12 bases separating them.